This T cell receptor beta chain was profiled in a study of identical twins. This clonotype was counted ten times or more. Trimming pared 0 bases from V and 0 bases from J, leaving 4 bases between. Germline V gene data show CDR1 as SGHRS and CDR2 as YFSETQ. CDR3 length: 14 amino acids. From the 5' RACE reads, TCRdb called clonotypes with MiXCR, one entry per CDR3 protein. The sample lists around 510,000 distinct CDR3 sequences, around 15% occurring once. These data were also filed under a second study, of yellow fever vaccine responses in identical twins.

The chain employs TRBV5-1 and TRBJ1-3, with D uncertain. The sequenced sample consisted of CD4+ T cells sorted from blood. This TCR derives from a woman under 30 in good health. The CDR3 DNA is TGCGCCAGCAGCTTGGACAGCTCTGGAAACACCATATATTTT. Its protein product is CASSLDSSGNTIYF.